Here is one T cell receptor (beta chain) with its context. It lacks a known antigen. Compared with germline, one end of the junction differs, possibly owing to a read error. This sample is part of a study of T cell responses to AZD1222 COVID-19 vaccine (dated by TCRdb to the early 2020s). For context, the study as a whole: AZD1222 recipients whose second dose came at about 4 weeks and those whose second dose came at about 12 weeks were combined into one group, since spike-specific TCR depth and breadth did not differ between the two schedules. Enrollment into the trials was organized by age into subgroups of 18-55, 56-69 and 70-plus years, and those subgroups contained 148, 28 and 57 TCR-sequenced participants, respectively. TCR sequencing was performed for roughly 250 trial participants, of whom about 200 were given two doses of AZD1222 and around 26 were given two doses of MenACWY control vaccine.

The CDR3 regions of human TCRbeta chains were subjected to immunosequencing. As for the authors' bioinformatics: Repertoire TCRs were matched against a reference library of SARS-CoV-2-specific TCRs generated with the MIRA antigen-specificity platform. Breadth was defined as the fraction of unique TCRs that were SARS-CoV-2-associated, and depth was defined as the fraction of total T cells that were SARS-CoV-2-associated. Using the MIRA data, each spike-specific TCR was mapped to the spike region that the TCR reacts to and placed in a CD4 or CD8 class. Log10-transformed breadth and depth values were compared by one-way ANOVA with Sidak's multiple comparisons tests. Drawn from immuneACCESS, this table holds only the in-frame rearrangements with V and J called that TCRdb kept. Clones are partly lost; checked studies trace under half to an unresolved V gene and leave the rest unexplained. The D gene and trimming were derived from the DNA, and the V and J assignments and clone size from that table. The table for this sample lists 89,000 or so clones; 65% to 90% of them were counted only once. The top ten hold more than 7% of the sample.

What the time point label conveys for this sample: baseline before first vaccination. Vaccinee samples came from UK trials COV001 and COV002, including a single-blind randomized controlled phase 2/3 trial of AZD1222 (ChAdOx1 nCoV-19) in healthy adults. Trial participant PBMC samples were collected at day 0 and day 28 after the second dose for TCRbeta chain sequencing. Study-wide findings and limitations: Because no samples from the day 14 peak response were available, repertoires could be characterized only after the peak T cell response. Conclusions about previously exposed vaccinees were limited because only 6 or 7 AZD1222 recipients were SARS-CoV-2 seropositive at baseline. Most participants were white British and females outnumbered males, and the authors suggested that clonal diversity may have been underestimated. Vaccine-associated CD4 TCRs spanned the whole spike protein, with dominant responses in regions 160-218 and 743-854. In the small 56-69-year group, the increase in depth fell short of significance, most likely because of low power. After two AZD1222 doses, spike-specific TCR breadth and depth were significantly higher than at day 0 and than in MenACWY recipients. Reportedly, almost half of the unique spike-specific TCRs recognized epitopes lying outside the regions that are mutated in the B.1.351 and B.1.1.7 variants.

Sequences SGHTS (CDR1) and YDEGEE (CDR2) are obtained from the germline V gene. The CDR3 covers 15 residues, taking in both the cysteine and the phenylalanine. Only the CDR3 region is kept as DNA, spanning 45 bases read in frame from base 1. The sequences come from peripheral blood, collected on day 0 of AZD1222 vaccination. The chain links TRBV5-8 with TRBJ1-2; 8 bases in between match TRBD1. The clonotype was recovered from an adult in good health. CDR3 reads: CASSLDDRGWGGYTF. The sequence in DNA is TGTGCCAGCAGTTTGGACGACAGGGGTTGGGGTGGCTACACCTTC. The full variable domain, with segments outside the CDR3 supplied by the reference TRBV5-8 and TRBJ1-2 proteins, appears as EAGVTQSPTHLIKTRGQQATLRCSPISGHTSVYWYQQALGLGLQFLLWYDEGEERNRGNFPPRFSGRQFPNYSSELNVNALELEDSALYLCASSLDDRGWGGYTFGSGTRLTVV.